This T cell receptor (beta chain) was retrieved from a study of cytotoxic CD8 clonotypes in ibrutinib-treated CLL. Findings of the study overall: Exceeding age-matched healthy donors, baseline clonality also tracked the counts of circulating CD8+ T cells. Public clonotypes, found uncommonly, either contracted or stayed stable on treatment.

With regard to this clone: Its antigen is not identified.

The TCR beta libraries used around 2 micrograms of genomic DNA that came from cryopreserved PBMCs. CDR3 length equals 16 residues. Germline assignment: CDR1 SNHLY and CDR2 FYNNEI. Losses at the gene ends were 6 bases for V and 3 bases for J; bases not matched to a gene: 5. Some clones are missing from TCRdb's copy, which holds only in-frame ones; the method was immunoSEQ multiplex PCR. The table records 160,000 or so clones, 70% to 90% of them present only once. This clonotype originated in a human donor with chronic lymphocytic leukemia. The chain carries TRBV2 and TRBJ2-2; 12 bases line up with TRBD2. The sample here was PBMCs, taken at disease progression, from a patient treated with ibrutinib. CDR3 sequence: CASRKLAGGYTGELFF. CDR3 DNA sequence: TGTGCCAGCAGGAAACTAGCGGGAGGATACACCGGGGAGCTGTTTTTT.